This TCR beta chain was sequenced for a study of blood T cell repertoires in COVID-19. Study-level information: Samples taken during acute and convalescent COVID-19 were collected in the United States, Italy and Spain. T cells, B-cell-depleted T cells, or PBMCs supplied cDNA or gDNA.

This table comes from immunoSEQ multiplex PCR, and its TCRdb copy is limited to in-frame clones, with some not included. Of about 210,000 clones in the sample, about 78% were seen once. Germline trimming cut 0 bases from V and 7 bases from J; bases unmatched to any gene: 14. This CDR3 has 19 amino acids. The V gene's germline CDR1 is MGHRA and CDR2 YSYEKL. What was sequenced was peripheral blood. The receptor was derived from a woman between 65 and 79 years old with acute or convalescent COVID-19. V usage is TRBV4-1 and J usage is TRBJ1-4; 10 nucleotides agree with TRBD1. The CDR3 sequence is CASSQDRTLVGTGAEKLFF. In nucleotides, the CDR3 is TGCGCCAGCAGCCAAGATCGCACGCTAGTAGGGACAGGGGCTGAAAAACTGTTTTTT.